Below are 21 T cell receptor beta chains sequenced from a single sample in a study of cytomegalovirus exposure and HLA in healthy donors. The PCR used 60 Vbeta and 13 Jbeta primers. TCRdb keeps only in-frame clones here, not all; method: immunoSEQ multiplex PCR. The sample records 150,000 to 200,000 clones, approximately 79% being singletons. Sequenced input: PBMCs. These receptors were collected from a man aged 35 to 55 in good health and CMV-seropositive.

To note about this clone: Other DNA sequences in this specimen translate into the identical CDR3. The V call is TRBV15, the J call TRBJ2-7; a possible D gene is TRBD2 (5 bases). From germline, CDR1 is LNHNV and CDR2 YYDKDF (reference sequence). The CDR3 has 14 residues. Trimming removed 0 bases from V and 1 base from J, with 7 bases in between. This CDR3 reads CATSRDRGSYEQYF. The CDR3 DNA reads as TGTGCCACCAGCAGAGATCGAGGGTCCTACGAGCAGTACTTC. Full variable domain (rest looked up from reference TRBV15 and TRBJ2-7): DAMVIQNPRYQVTQFGKPVTLSCSQTLNHNVMYWYQQKSSQAPKLLFHYYDKDFNNEADTPDNFQSRRPNTSFCFLDIRSPGLGDTAMYLCATSRDRGSYEQYFGPGTRLTVT.

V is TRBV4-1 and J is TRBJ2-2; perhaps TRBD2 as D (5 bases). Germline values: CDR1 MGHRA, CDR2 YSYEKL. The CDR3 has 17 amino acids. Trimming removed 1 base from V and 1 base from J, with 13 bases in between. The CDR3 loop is CASSQGGRGLNTGELFF. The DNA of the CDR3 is TGCGCCAGCAGCCAAGGAGGGCGAGGGTTGAACACCGGGGAGCTGTTTTTT.

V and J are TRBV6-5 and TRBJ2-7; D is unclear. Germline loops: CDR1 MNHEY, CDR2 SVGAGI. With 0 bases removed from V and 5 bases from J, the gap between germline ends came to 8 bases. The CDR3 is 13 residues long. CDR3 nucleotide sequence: TGTGCCAGCAGTTACTCTTTTGGAGACGAGCAGTACTTC. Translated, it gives CASSYSFGDEQYF.

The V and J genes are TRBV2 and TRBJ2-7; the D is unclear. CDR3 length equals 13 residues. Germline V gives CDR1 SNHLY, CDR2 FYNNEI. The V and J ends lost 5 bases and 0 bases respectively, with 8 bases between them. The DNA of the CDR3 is TGTGCCAGCAGTCAGGTGAACTCCTACGAGCAGTACTTC. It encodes CASSQVNSYEQYF.

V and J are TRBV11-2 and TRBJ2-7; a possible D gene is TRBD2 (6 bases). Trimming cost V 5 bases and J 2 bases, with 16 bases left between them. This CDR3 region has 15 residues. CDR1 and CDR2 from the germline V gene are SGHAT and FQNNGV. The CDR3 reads CASSPKGGAAYEQYF. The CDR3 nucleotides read TGTGCCAGCAGCCCCAAGGGCGGGGCTGCCTACGAGCAGTACTTC.

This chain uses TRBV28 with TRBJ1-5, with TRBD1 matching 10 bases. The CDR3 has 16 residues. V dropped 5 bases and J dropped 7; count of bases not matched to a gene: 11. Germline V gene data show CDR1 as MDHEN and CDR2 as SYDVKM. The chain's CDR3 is CASSLRDRGTRQPQHF. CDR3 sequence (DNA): TGTGCCAGCAGTCTCCGGGACAGGGGAACGCGACAGCCCCAGCATTTT.

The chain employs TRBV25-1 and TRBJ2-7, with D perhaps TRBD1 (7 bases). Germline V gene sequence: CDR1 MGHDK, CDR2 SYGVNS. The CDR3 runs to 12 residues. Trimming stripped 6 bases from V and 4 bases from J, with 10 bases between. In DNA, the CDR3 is TGTGCCAGCAGCAGGGGGGATTACGAGCAGTACTTC. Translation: CASSRGDYEQYF.

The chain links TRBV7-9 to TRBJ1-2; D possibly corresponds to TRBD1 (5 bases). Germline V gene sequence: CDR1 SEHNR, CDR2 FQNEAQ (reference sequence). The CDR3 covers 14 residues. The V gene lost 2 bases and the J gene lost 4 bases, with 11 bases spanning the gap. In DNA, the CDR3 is TGTGCCAGCAGCTTATCGCAGGGTAGCTATGGCTACACCTTC. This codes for CASSLSQGSYGYTF. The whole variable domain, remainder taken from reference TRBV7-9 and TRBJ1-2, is DTGVSQNPRHKITKRGQNVTFRCDPISEHNRLYWYRQTLGQGPEFLTYFQNEAQLEKSRLLSDRFSAERPKGSFSTLEIQRTEQGDSAMYLCASSLSQGSYGYTFGSGTRLTVV.

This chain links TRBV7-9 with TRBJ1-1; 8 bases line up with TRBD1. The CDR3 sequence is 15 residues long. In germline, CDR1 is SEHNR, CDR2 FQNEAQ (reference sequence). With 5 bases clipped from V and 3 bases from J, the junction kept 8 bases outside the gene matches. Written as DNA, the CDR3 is TGTGCCAGCAGCCCAGGGGACAGGAGGGACACTGAAGCTTTCTTT. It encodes CASSPGDRRDTEAFF.

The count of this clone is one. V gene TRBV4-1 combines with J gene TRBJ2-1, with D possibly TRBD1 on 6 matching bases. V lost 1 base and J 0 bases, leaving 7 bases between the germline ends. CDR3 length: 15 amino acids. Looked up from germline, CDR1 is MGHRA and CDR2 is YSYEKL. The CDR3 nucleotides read TGCGCCAGCAGCCAAGGACAGGTCTCCTACAATGAGCAGTTCTTC. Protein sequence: CASSQGQVSYNEQFF.

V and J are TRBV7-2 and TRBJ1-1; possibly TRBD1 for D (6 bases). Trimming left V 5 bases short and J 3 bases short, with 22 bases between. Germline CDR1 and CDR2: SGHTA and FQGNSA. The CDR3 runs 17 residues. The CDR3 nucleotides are TGTGCCAGCAGCCTAACACTTAGGGGGTCGTGGGACACTGAAGCTTTCTTT. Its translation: CASSLTLRGSWDTEAFF.

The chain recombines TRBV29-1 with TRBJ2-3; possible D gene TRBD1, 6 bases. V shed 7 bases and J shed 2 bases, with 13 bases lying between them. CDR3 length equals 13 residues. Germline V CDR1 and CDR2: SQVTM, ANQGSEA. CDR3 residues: CSGKGQYTDTQYF. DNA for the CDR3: TGCAGCGGCAAAGGACAGTACACAGATACGCAGTATTTT.

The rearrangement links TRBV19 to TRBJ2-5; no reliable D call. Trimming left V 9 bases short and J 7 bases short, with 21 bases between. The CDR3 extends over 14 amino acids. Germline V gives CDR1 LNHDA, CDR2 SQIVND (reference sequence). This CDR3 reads CASRQYAGSGTQYF. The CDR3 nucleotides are TGTGCCAGCCGCCAGTACGCCGGGTCCGGGACCCAGTACTTC.

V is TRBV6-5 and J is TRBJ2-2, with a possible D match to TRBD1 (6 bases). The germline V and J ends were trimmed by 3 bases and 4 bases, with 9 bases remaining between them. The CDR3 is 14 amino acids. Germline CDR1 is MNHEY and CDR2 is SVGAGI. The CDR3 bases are TGTGCCAGCAGTTATCAGGGGCTCACCGGGGAGCTGTTTTTT. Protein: CASSYQGLTGELFF.

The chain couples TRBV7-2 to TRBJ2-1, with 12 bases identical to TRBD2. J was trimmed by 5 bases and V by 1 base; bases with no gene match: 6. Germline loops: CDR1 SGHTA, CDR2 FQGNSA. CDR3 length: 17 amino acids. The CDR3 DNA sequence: TGTGCCAGCAGCTTAGGACTAGCGGGGGCACACAACAATGAGCAGTTCTTC. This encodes CASSLGLAGAHNNEQFF.

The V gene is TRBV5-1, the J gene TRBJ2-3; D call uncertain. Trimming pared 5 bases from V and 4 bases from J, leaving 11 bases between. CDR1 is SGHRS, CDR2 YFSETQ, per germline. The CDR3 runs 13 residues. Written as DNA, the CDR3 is TGCGCCAGCAGTACAGCCGACGCAGATACGCAGTATTTT. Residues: CASSTADADTQYF.

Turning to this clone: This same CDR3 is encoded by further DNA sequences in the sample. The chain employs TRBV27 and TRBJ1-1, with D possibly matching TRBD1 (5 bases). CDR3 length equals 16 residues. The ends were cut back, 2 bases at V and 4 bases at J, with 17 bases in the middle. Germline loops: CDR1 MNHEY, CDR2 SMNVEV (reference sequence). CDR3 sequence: CASSLGGGIGTTEAFF. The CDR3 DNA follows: TGTGCCAGCAGTTTAGGGGGGGGAATTGGGACCACTGAAGCTTTCTTT.

The CDR3 protein is CASSLALGRGGEKLFF. The CDR3, as DNA: TGTGCCAGCAGCTTAGCGCTCGGTAGGGGTGGTGAAAAACTGTTTTTT. The chain is built from TRBV7-2 and TRBJ1-4; a possible D gene is TRBD1 (5 bases). CDR3 length equals 16 residues. Germline V CDR1 and CDR2: SGHTA, FQGNSA. Trimming cost V 0 bases and J 7 bases, with 15 bases left between them.

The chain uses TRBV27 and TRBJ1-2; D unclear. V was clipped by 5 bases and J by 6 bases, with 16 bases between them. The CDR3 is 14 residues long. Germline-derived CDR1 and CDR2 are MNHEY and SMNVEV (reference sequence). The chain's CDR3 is CASSTTYDSHGYTF. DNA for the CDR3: TGTGCCAGCAGTACGACCTACGACTCTCATGGCTACACCTTC.

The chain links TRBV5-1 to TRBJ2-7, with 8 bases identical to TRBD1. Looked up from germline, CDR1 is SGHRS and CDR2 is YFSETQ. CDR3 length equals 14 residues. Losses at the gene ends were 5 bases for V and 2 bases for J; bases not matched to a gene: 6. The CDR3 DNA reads TGCGCCAGCAGGGCTGGGACAGGCGCCTACGAGCAGTACTTC. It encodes CASRAGTGAYEQYF.

CDR3: CASSVGDTPTYEQYF. The CDR3 region has the DNA TGTGCCAGCAGCGTAGGGGACACCCCCACCTACGAGCAGTACTTC. The rearrangement joins TRBV9 to TRBJ2-7; weak D call: TRBD1 (6 bases). V gave up 0 bases and J gave up 2 bases, with 12 bases separating them. Germline values: CDR1 SGDLS, CDR2 YYNGEE. The CDR3 covers 15 residues.